This record concerns one T cell receptor (beta chain) sequence. As yet, its antigen is unknown. A much larger clone lies a single base off, so this may be a read error. Other DNA sequences from this sample encode an identical CDR3 as well. This sample was taken from a study of persistence of HIV-infected CD4 T cells. The immunoSEQ assay was version 4, run in survey mode. This table comes from immunoSEQ multiplex PCR, and its TCRdb copy is limited to in-frame clones, with some not included. The sample carries some 13,000 clones, about three fifths recorded once. Germline lookup yields CDR1 SGHRS and CDR2 YFSETQ. The CDR3 sequence is 13 residues long. V was trimmed by 0 bases and J by 5 bases, leaving 6 bases between them. Overlapping HIV-1 Gag 15-mer peptides at about 1 ug per peptide per mL were used. CD4+ T cells upregulating both CD40 ligand and CD69 were sorted as responding cells.

V is TRBV5-1 and J is TRBJ1-5; D call uncertain. Specimen: CD4+ T cells sorted from PBMCs after approximately 20-hour stimulation, collected from a patient who received antiretroviral therapy. The sequence was obtained from an adult man with HIV who was CMV-seropositive. CDR3 amino acids: CASSLGRDQPQHF. The CDR3 DNA reads TGCGCCAGCAGCTTGGGTCGGGATCAGCCCCAGCATTTT.